This T cell receptor (beta chain) appears in the sequencing data of a study of T cells in Graves' hyperthyroidism and ophthalmopathy. Findings and caveats of the study: A 13 V-J model separated ophthalmopathy from stable hyperthyroidism.

In its sample, this clonotype was seen many times. Its antigen is still unknown. Amplification yielded TCR beta CDR3 regions, with RNA transcripts as the source. The HTBI primer set served for first-round RT-PCR of the TCR CDR3. TCRdb re-analysed the multiplex PCR reads in MiXCR, keeping a single row per CDR3 protein. The table has over 150,000 distinct CDR3 sequences, roughly a sixth seen once. On the basis of clinical symptoms, serum thyroxine and TRAb, thyroid ultrasound and orbital computed tomography, diagnoses were made. The V segment lost 6 bases and the J segment 2 bases; nucleotides outside the gene matches: 12. The CDR3 is 16 residues long. The germline V gene encodes CDR1 DFQATT and CDR2 SNEGSKA (reference sequence).

V gene TRBV20-1 combines with J gene TRBJ2-3; 9 nucleotides line up with TRBD2. The clonotype originates from a woman in her forties or fifties with Graves' hyperthyroidism. Sequencing was done on a sample of blood. The CDR3 sequence is CSAPPPLAGFTDTQYF. In nucleotides, the CDR3 is TGCAGTGCCCCCCCCCCACTAGCGGGCTTCACAGATACGCAGTATTTT.